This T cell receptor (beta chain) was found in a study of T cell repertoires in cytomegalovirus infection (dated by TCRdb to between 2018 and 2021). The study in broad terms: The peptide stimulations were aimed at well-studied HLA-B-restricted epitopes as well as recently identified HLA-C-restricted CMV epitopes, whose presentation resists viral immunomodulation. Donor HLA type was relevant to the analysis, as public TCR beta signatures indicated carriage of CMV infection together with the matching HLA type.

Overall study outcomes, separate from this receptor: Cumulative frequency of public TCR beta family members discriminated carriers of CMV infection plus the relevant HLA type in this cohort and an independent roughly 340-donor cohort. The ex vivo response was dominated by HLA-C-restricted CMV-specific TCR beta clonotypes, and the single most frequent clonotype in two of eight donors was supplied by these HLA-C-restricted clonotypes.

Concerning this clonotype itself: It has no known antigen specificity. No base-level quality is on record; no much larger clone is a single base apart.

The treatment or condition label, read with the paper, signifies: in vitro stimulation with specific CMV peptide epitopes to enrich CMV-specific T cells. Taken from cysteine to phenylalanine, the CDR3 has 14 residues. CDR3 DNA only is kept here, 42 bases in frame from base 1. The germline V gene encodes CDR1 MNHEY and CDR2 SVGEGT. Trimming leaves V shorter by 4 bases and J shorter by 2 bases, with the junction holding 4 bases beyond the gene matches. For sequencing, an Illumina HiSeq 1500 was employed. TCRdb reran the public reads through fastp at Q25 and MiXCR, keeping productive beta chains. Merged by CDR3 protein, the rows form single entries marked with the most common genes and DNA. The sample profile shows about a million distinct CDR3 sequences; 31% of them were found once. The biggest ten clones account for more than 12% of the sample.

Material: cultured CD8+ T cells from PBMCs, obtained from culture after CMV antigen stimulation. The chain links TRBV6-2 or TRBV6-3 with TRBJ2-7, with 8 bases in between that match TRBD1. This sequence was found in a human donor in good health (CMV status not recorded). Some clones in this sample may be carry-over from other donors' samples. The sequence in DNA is TGTGCCAGCAGTTCGGGACAGGCCACCTACGAGCAGTACTTC. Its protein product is CASSSGQATYEQYF.